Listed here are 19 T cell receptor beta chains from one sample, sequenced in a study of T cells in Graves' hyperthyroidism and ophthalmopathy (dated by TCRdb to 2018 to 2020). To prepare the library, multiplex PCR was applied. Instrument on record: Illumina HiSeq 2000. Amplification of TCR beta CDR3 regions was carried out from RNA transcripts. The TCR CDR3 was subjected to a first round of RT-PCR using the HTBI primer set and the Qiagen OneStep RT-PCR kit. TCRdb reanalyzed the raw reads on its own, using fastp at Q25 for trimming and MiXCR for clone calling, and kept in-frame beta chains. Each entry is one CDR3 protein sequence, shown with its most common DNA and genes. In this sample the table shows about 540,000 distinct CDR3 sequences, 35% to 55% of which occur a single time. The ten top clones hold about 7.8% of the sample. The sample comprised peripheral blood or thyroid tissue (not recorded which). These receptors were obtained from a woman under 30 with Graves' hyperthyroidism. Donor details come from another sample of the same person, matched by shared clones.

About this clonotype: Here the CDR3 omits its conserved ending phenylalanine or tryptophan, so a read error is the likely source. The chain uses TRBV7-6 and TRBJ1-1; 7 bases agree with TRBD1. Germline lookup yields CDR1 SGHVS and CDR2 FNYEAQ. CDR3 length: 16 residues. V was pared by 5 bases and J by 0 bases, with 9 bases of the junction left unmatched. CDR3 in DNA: TGTGCCAGCAGCCCGCGACAGGGCTTCATGAACACTGAAGCTTTCCTT. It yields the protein CASSPRQGFMNTEAFL.

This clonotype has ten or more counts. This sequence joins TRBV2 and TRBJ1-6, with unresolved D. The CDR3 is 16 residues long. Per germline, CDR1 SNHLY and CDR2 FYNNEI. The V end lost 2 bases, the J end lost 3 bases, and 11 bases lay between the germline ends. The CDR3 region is CASSEQAQYYNSPLHF. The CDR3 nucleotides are TGTGCCAGCAGTGAACAGGCACAATACTATAATTCACCCCTCCACTTT.

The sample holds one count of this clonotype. CDR3 DNA sequence: TGTGCCAGCAGTGCCGACAGGGCGGGGGATGAAAAACTGTTTTTT. It is translated as CASSADRAGDEKLFF. The chain carries TRBV2 and TRBJ1-4; 7 bases match TRBD1. Trimming removed 4 bases from V and 6 bases from J; junction bases left unmatched: 8. The germline gives CDR1 SNHLY, CDR2 FYNNEI. The CDR3 runs 15 residues.

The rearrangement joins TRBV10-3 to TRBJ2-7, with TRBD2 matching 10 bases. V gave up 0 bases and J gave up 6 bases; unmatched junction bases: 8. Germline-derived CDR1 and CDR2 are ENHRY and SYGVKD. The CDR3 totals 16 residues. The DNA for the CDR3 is TGTGCCATCAGTGAGTCTCTAGCGGGAGTCGGGTGCGAGCAGTACTTC. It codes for CAISESLAGVGCEQYF.

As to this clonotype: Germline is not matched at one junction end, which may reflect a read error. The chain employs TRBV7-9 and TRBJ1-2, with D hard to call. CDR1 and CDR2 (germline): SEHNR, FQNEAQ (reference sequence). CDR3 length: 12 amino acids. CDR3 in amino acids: CTSSHTEYGYTF. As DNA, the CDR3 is TGTACCAGCAGCCATACAGAATATGGCTACACCTTC.

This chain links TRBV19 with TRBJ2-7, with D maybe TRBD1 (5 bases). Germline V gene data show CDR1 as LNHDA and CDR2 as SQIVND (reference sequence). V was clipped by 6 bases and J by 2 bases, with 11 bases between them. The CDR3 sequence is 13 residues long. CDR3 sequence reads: CASRWEGAYEQYF. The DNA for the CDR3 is TGTGCCAGTAGATGGGAAGGGGCCTACGAGCAGTACTTC. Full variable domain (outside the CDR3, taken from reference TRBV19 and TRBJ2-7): DGGITQSPKYLFRKEGQNVTLSCEQNLNHDAMYWYRQDPGQGLRLIYYSQIVNDFQKGDIAEGYSVSREKKESFPLTVTSAQKNPTAFYLCASRWEGAYEQYFGPGTRLTVT.

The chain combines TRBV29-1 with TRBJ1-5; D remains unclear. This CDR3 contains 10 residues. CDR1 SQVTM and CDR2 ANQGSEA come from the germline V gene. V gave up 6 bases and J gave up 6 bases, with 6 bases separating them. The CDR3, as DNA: TGCAGCGTAGATGGTCAGCCCCAGCATTTT. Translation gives CSVDGQPQHF.

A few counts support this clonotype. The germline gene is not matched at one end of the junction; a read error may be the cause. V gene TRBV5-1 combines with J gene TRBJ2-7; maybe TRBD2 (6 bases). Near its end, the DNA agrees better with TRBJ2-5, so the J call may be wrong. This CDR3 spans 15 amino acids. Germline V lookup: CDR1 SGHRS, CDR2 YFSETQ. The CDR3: CASSLGLAFEETQYF. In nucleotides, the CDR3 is TGTGCCAGCAGCTTGGGTCTAGCGTTTGAGGAGACCCAGTACTTC.

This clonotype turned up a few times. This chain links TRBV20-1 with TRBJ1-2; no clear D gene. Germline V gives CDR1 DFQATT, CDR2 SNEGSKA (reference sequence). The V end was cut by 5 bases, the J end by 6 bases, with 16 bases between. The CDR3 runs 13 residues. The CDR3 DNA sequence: TGCAGTGCTTGGACCTCACTAGAGGATGGCTACACCTTC. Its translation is CSAWTSLEDGYTF.

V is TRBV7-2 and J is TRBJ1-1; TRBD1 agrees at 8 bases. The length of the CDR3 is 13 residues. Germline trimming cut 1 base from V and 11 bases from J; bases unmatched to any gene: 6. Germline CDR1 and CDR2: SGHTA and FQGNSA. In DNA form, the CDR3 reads TGTGCCAGCAGCTTAGGGACAGGGAGTACGGCTTTCTTT. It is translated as CASSLGTGSTAFF.

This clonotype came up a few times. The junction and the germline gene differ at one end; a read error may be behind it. In DNA, the CDR3 is TGCGCCAGCAGCGTTCCGGACACGACCTACGAGCAGTACTTC. Protein: CASSVPDTTYEQYF. The V gene is TRBV7-2, the J gene TRBJ2-7; D is perhaps TRBD1 (5 bases). Per germline, CDR1 SGHTA and CDR2 FQGNSA. CDR3 length: 14 amino acids. Full variable domain (outside the CDR3, taken from reference TRBV7-2 and TRBJ2-7): GAGVSQSPSNKVTEKGKDVELRCDPISGHTALYWYRQSLGQGLEFLIYFQGNSAPDKSGLPSDRFSAERTGGSVSTLTIQRTQQEDSAVYLCASSVPDTTYEQYFGPGTRLTVT.

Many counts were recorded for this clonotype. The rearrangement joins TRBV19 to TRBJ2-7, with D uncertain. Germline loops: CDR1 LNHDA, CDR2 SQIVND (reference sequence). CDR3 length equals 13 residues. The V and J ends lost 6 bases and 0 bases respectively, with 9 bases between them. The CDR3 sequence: CASSPVTSYEQYF. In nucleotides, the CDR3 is TGTGCCAGTAGCCCGGTGACCTCCTACGAGCAGTACTTC.

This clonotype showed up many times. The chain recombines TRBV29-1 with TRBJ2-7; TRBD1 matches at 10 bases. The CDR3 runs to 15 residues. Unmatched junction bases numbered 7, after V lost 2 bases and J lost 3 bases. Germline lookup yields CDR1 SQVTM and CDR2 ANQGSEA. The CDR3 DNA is TGCAGCGTTGAACTTTACGGGACAGGGGACTACGAGCAGTACTTC. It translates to CSVELYGTGDYEQYF.

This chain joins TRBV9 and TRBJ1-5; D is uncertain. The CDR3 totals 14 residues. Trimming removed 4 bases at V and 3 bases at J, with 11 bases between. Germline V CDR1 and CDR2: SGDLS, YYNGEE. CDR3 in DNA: TGTGCCAGCAGCCCAACATGGGACAATCAGCCCCAGCATTTT. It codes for CASSPTWDNQPQHF.

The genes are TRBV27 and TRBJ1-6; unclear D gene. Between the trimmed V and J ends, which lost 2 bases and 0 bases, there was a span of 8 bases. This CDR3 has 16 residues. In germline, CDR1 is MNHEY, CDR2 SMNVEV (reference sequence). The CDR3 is CASSLDGSSYNSPLHF. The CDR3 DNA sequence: TGTGCCAGCAGTTTAGACGGTAGCTCCTATAATTCACCCCTCCACTTT.

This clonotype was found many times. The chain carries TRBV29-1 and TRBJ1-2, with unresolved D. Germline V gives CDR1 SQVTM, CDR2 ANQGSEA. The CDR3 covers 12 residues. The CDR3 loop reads CSDTRSADGYTF. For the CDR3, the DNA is TGCAGTGATACCCGCTCGGCGGATGGCTACACCTTC.

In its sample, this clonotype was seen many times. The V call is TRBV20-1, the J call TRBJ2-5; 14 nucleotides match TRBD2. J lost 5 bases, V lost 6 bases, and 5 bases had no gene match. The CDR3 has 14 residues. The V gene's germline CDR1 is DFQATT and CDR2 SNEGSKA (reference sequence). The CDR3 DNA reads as TGCAGTGCCAAGGGACTAGCGGGAGTCGAGACCCAGTACTTC. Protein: CSAKGLAGVETQYF.

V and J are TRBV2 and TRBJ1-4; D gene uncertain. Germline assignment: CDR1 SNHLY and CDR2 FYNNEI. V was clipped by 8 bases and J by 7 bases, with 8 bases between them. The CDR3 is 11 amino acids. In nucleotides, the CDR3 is TGTGCCAGCGGTGGGAGTGAAAAACTGTTTTTT. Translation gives CASGGSEKLFF.

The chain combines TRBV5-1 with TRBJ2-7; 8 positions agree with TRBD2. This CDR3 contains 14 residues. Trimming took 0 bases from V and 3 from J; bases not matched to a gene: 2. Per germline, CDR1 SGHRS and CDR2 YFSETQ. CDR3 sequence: CASSLERERYEQYF. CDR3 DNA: TGCGCCAGCAGCTTGGAGCGGGAGCGCTACGAGCAGTACTTC.